Shown below are 12 T cell receptor beta chains from a single sample sequenced in a study of tumor-infiltrating lymphocytes in oesophageal squamous cell carcinoma. TCRdb re-called the PCR reads with MiXCR, one entry per CDR3 protein. Here the sample spans 15,000 or so distinct CDR3 sequences, about 50% being singletons. Sequencing used normal esophageal tissue next to the tumor. These receptors originate from a female donor with esophageal squamous cell carcinoma.

This clonotype was counted between two and nine times. The rearrangement uses TRBV6-6 and TRBJ2-7; tentative D call: TRBD2 (5 bases). From germline, CDR1 is MNHNY and CDR2 SVGAGI (reference sequence). This CDR3 region has 13 residues. Trimming pared 0 bases from V and 3 bases from J, leaving 6 bases between. The CDR3 region is CASSYSGVYEQYF. CDR3 in DNA: TGTGCCAGCAGTTACTCGGGAGTCTACGAGCAGTACTTC.

In its sample, this clonotype was seen a few times. This chain links TRBV12-3 or TRBV12-4 with TRBJ2-1; 16 bases agree with TRBD2. The CDR3 loop spans 16 amino acids. The trim removed 4 bases at V and 9 bases at J, leaving 6 bases unmatched. The CDR3 reads CASSSGTSGGASEQFF. CDR3 bases: TGTGCCAGCAGTTCCGGGACTAGCGGGGGGGCGAGTGAGCAGTTCTTC.

In its sample, this clonotype is large. This CDR3 is CASSFGGSTDTQYF. In nucleotides, the CDR3 is TGTGCCAGCAGCTTCGGAGGTAGCACAGATACGCAGTATTTT. The chain joins TRBV7-8 to TRBJ2-3; maybe TRBD2 (5 bases). V was cut by 3 bases and J by 0 bases, with 7 bases left in between. From germline, CDR1 is SGHVS and CDR2 FQNEAQ. The CDR3 sequence is 14 residues long.

In the case of this clonotype: It is unclear where the CDR3 begins or ends on the DNA, so no DNA is shown, and the CDR3 is as TCRdb lists it. The chain has TRBV7-5 and TRBJ2-7. TRBV7-5 is recorded as a pseudogene. The CDR3 is 16 amino acids long, termini counted. CDR3 residues: CISVPEAPTANYGYTF.

DNA of the CDR3: TGTGCCAGCAGGAACAGGGGGCTAGCGGTCAATGAGCAGTTCTTC. Translated, it gives CASRNRGLAVNEQFF. This rearrangement joins TRBV27 to TRBJ2-1; TRBD1 matches at 9 bases. From germline, CDR1 is MNHEY and CDR2 SMNVEV (reference sequence). V lost 6 bases to trimming and J lost 6 bases; unmatched junction nucleotides: 9. The CDR3 loop spans 15 amino acids.

This clonotype was recorded a few times. The chain joins TRBV7-9 to TRBJ2-5; 9 positions agree with TRBD2. The CDR3 covers 14 residues. Per germline, CDR1 SEHNR and CDR2 FQNEAQ (reference sequence). V dropped 3 bases and J dropped 2; count of bases not matched to a gene: 1. The CDR3, as DNA: TGTGCCAGCAGCTTTAGCGGGGGACAAGAGACCCAGTACTTC. Protein sequence: CASSFSGGQETQYF.

A few counts support this clonotype. The rearrangement joins TRBV7-3 to TRBJ2-5, with D perhaps matching TRBD2 (7 bases). TRBJ2-3 matches the DNA end more closely, so the J call is doubtful. The germline CDR1 and CDR2 sequences are SGHTA and FQGTGA. This CDR3 comprises 14 residues. The CDR3 DNA reads as TGTGCCAGCAGCGCCCGTGGGGGGGCCTATACGCAGTATTTT. It specifies CASSARGGAYTQYF.

The chain uses TRBV6-1 and TRBJ1-1, with TRBD1 matching over 7 bases. Germline V gives CDR1 MNHNS, CDR2 SASEGT. This CDR3 is built from 13 residues. V shed 5 bases and J 5 bases; nucleotides not matched to a gene: 5. The CDR3 region is CASSKQGLTEAFF. In nucleotides, the CDR3 is TGTGCCAGCAGTAAACAGGGGTTGACTGAAGCTTTCTTT.

This clonotype was detected only a few times. The junction does not match germline at one end; this may be a read error. This chain links TRBV7-6 with TRBJ2-5; no clear D gene. Germline loops: CDR1 SGHVS, CDR2 FNYEAQ. CDR3 length: 14 amino acids. Here the CDR3 reads CASSLDSASWTQYF. The CDR3 bases are TGTGCTAGCAGCCTCGACTCGGCCAGTTGGACCCAGTACTTC.

The V and J genes are TRBV20-1 and TRBJ2-1; no definite D call. Trimming pared 7 bases from V and 8 bases from J, leaving 12 bases between. In germline, CDR1 is DFQATT, CDR2 SNEGSKA (reference sequence). The CDR3 consists of 11 residues. Written as DNA, the CDR3 is TGCAGTGGTAAGCTGAAAGATGAGCAGTTCTTC. This translates into CSGKLKDEQFF.

In this sample, this clonotype is medium-sized (0.01 to 0.1%). The chain is built from TRBV7-2 and TRBJ2-7; TRBD2 matches at 7 bases. The CDR3 has 15 amino acids. CDR1 and CDR2 (germline): SGHTA, FQGNSA. Unmatched junction bases numbered 6, after V lost 2 bases and J lost 2 bases. The CDR3 region is CASSLSVGGTYEQYF. The CDR3 bases are TGTGCCAGCAGCTTATCGGTGGGAGGGACCTACGAGCAGTACTTC. Full variable domain (outside the CDR3, taken from reference TRBV7-2 and TRBJ2-7): GAGVSQSPSNKVTEKGKDVELRCDPISGHTALYWYRQSLGQGLEFLIYFQGNSAPDKSGLPSDRFSAERTGGSVSTLTIQRTQQEDSAVYLCASSLSVGGTYEQYFGPGTRLTVT.

As DNA, the CDR3 is TGTGCCAGTAAGGGACACCCGAACACTGAAGCTTTCTTT. Translated, it gives CASKGHPNTEAFF. The V and J genes are TRBV19 and TRBJ1-1; D perhaps matches TRBD1 (6 bases). Germline CDR1 and CDR2: LNHDA and SQIVND (reference sequence). The CDR3 loop spans 13 amino acids. Deletions cut 7 bases from V and 1 base from J, with 10 bases between.